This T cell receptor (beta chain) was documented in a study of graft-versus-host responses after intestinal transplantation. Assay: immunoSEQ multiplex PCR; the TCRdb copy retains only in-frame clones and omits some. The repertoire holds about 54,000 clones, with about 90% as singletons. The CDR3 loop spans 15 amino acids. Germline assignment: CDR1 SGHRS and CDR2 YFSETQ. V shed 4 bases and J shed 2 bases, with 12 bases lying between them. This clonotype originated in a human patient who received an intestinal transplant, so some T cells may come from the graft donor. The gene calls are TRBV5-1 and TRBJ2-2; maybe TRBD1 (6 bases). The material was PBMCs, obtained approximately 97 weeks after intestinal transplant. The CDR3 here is CASSPADSNTGELFF. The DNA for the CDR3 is TGCGCCAGCAGCCCGGCGGACAGTAACACCGGGGAGCTGTTTTTT.